Below are 8 T cell receptor beta chains sequenced from a single sample in a study of monozygotic twins with cystic fibrosis. Only in-frame clones appear in the TCRdb table, and some are missing; sequencing was by immunoSEQ multiplex PCR. The sample lists 15,000 to 20,000 clones, 91% seen once, with around 1.5% in the top ten. The sequencing sample was made of blood. The receptors shown here come from a girl aged 2-15 years with cystic fibrosis.

This chain uses TRBV30 with TRBJ2-7, with D hard to call. The V end lost 4 bases, the J end lost 7 bases, and 11 bases lay between the germline ends. CDR1 GTSNPN and CDR2 SVGIG come from the germline V gene (reference sequence). The length of the CDR3 is 11 residues. CDR3 nucleotide sequence: TGTGCCTGGAAGCTTGCGACAGAGCAGTACTTC. This sequence encodes CAWKLATEQYF.

The chain carries TRBV5-1 and TRBJ2-1; possibly TRBD2 for D (5 bases). The V and J ends lost 3 bases and 3 bases respectively, with 16 bases between them. Germline-derived CDR1 and CDR2 are SGHRS and YFSETQ. There are 16 residues in the CDR3. The CDR3 loop is CASSWPPGGGYNEQFF. CDR3 nucleotide sequence: TGCGCCAGCAGCTGGCCCCCTGGAGGAGGCTACAATGAGCAGTTCTTC.

The genes are TRBV7-8 and TRBJ1-2, with 8 positions matching TRBD1. The V segment lost 0 bases and the J segment 0 bases; nucleotides outside the gene matches: 0. This CDR3 has 15 amino acids. The germline V gene encodes CDR1 SGHVS and CDR2 FQNEAQ. This CDR3 reads CASSLAGQANYGYTF. Here the CDR3 DNA reads TGTGCCAGCAGCTTAGCGGGACAGGCTAACTATGGCTACACCTTC. The whole variable domain, remainder taken from reference TRBV7-8 and TRBJ1-2, is GAGVSQSPRYKVAKRGQDVALRCDPISGHVSLFWYQQALGQGPEFLTYFQNEAQLDKSGLPSDRFFAERPEGSVSTLKIQRTQQEDSAVYLCASSLAGQANYGYTFGSGTRLTVV.

This chain joins TRBV6-5 and TRBJ2-2; D uncertain. This CDR3 spans 14 amino acids. The germline V gene encodes CDR1 MNHEY and CDR2 SVGAGI. Trimming left V 6 bases short and J 9 bases short, with 17 bases between. CDR3 amino acids: CASSHHFDGRELFF. In nucleotides, the CDR3 is TGTGCCAGCAGCCACCACTTCGACGGTCGGGAGCTGTTTTTT.

The rearrangement links TRBV2 to TRBJ1-1; D is unclear. The CDR3 totals 13 residues. Trimming pared 3 bases from V and 0 bases from J, leaving 5 bases between. Looked up from germline, CDR1 is SNHLY and CDR2 is FYNNEI. The CDR3 reads CASSEGMNTEAFF. In nucleotides, the CDR3 is TGTGCCAGCAGTGAGGGGATGAACACTGAAGCTTTCTTT.

This chain uses TRBV19 with TRBJ1-2; 8 bases agree with TRBD1. Per the germline V gene, CDR1 is LNHDA and CDR2 is SQIVND (reference sequence). This CDR3 contains 15 residues. V gave up 3 bases and J gave up 6 bases; unmatched junction bases: 9. CDR3 in amino acids: CASSMRQGSFHGYTF. The CDR3 DNA follows: TGTGCCAGTAGTATGAGACAGGGGTCGTTCCATGGCTACACCTTC.

V and J are TRBV6-4 and TRBJ2-1; D remains unclear. The CDR3 loop spans 12 amino acids. The V end was cut by 0 bases, the J end by 7 bases, with 4 bases between. From germline, CDR1 is MRHNA and CDR2 SNTAGT. CDR3 residues: CASSDSGNEQFF. CDR3 bases: TGTGCCAGCAGTGACTCGGGAAATGAGCAGTTCTTC.

This clone was counted a single time. CDR3 protein: CASSPMDRADYNEQFF. Written as DNA, the CDR3 is TGTGCCAGCAGCCCAATGGACAGGGCGGACTACAATGAGCAGTTCTTC. This chain links TRBV7-9 with TRBJ2-1, with TRBD1 matching over 8 bases. The CDR3 runs to 16 residues. V lost 5 bases and J lost 3; bases outside the gene matches: 9. CDR1 and CDR2 from the germline V gene are SEHNR and FQNEAQ (reference sequence). The full variable domain, in which reference TRBV7-9 and TRBJ2-1 provide the parts outside the CDR3, is DTGVSQNPRHKITKRGQNVTFRCDPISEHNRLYWYRQTLGQGPEFLTYFQNEAQLEKSRLLSDRFSAERPKGSFSTLEIQRTEQGDSAMYLCASSPMDRADYNEQFFGPGTRLTVL.